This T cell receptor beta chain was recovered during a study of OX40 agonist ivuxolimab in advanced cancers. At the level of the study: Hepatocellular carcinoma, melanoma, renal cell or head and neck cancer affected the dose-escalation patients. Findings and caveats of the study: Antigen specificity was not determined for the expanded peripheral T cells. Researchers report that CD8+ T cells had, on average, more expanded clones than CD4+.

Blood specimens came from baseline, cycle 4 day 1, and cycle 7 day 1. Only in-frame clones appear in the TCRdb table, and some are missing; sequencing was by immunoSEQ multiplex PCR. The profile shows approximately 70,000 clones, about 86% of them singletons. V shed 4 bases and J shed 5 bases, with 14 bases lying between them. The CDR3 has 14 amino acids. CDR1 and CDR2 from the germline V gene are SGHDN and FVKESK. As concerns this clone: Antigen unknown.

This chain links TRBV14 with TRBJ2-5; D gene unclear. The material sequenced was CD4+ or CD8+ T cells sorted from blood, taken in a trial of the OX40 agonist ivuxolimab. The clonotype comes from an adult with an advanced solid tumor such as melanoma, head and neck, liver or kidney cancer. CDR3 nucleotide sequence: TGTGCCAGCAGCCGAAGACAATTCTGGGAGACCCAGTACTTC. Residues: CASSRRQFWETQYF.